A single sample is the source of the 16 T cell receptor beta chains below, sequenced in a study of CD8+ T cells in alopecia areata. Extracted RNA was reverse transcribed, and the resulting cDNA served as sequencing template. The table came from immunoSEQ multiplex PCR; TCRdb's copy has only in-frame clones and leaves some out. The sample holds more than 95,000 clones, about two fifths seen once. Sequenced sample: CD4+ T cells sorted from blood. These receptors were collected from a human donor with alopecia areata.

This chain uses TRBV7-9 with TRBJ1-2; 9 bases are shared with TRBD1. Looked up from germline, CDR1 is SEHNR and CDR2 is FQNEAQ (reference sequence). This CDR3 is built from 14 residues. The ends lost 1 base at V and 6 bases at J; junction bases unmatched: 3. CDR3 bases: TGTGCCAGCAGCTTAGGCGGGACAGGGAATGGCTACACCTTC. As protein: CASSLGGTGNGYTF.

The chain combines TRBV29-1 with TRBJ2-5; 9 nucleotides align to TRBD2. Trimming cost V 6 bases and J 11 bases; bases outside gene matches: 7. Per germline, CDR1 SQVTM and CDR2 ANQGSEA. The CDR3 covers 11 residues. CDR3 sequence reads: CSVAGGPEQYF. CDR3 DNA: TGCAGCGTGGCGGGGGGGCCGGAGCAGTACTTC.

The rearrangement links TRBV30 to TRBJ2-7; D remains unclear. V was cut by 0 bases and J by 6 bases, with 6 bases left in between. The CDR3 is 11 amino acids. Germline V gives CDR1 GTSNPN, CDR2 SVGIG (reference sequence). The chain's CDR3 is CAWSVLVEQYF. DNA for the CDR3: TGTGCCTGGAGTGTATTGGTCGAGCAGTACTTC.

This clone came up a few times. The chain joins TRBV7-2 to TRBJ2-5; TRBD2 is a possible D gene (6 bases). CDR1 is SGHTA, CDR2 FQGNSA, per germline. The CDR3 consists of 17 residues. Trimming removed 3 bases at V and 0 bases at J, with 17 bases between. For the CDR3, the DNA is TGTGCCAGCAGCTTGGACGGTTACGGGGGTTACCAAGAGACCCAGTACTTC. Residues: CASSLDGYGGYQETQYF.

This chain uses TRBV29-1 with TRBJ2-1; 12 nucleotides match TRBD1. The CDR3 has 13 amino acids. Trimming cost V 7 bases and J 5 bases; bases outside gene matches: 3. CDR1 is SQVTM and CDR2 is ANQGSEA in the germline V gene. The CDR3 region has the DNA TGCAGCGGGGGACAGGGGGCAAACAATGAGCAGTTCTTC. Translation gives CSGGQGANNEQFF.

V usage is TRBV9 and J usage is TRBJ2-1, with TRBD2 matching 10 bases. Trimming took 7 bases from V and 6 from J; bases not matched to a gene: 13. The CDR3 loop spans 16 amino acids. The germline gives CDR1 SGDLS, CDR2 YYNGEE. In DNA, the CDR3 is TGTGCCAGCGCCCCCAGAGCCAGCGGGGGGGCCAATGAGCAGTTCTTC. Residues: CASAPRASGGANEQFF.

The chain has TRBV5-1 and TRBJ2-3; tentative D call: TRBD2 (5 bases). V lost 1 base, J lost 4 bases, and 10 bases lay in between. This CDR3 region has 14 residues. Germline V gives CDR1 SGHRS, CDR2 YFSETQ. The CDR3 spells CASSLSSRADTQYF. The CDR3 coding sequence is TGCGCCAGCAGCTTGTCTAGCCGGGCAGATACGCAGTATTTT.

This CDR3 reads CASSLAPRGARDEQYF. The CDR3 DNA sequence: TGTGCCAGCAGCTTAGCGCCAAGGGGCGCCCGGGACGAGCAGTACTTC. V gene TRBV7-9 combines with J gene TRBJ2-7; perhaps TRBD1 as D (5 bases). V was clipped by 0 bases and J by 5 bases, with 17 bases between them. This CDR3 is 16 amino acids long. Looked up from germline, CDR1 is SEHNR and CDR2 is FQNEAQ (reference sequence).

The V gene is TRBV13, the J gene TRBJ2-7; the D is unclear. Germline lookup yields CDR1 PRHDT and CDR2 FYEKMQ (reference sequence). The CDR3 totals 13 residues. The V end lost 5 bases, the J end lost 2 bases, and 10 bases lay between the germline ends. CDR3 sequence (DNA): TGTGCCAGCAGCGGTGACTGGACCTACGAGCAGTACTTC. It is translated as CASSGDWTYEQYF. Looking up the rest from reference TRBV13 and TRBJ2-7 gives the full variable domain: AAGVIQSPRHLIKEKRETATLKCYPIPRHDTVYWYQQGPGQDPQFLISFYEKMQSDKGSIPDRFSAQQFSDYHSELNMSSLELGDSALYFCASSGDWTYEQYFGPGTRLTVT.

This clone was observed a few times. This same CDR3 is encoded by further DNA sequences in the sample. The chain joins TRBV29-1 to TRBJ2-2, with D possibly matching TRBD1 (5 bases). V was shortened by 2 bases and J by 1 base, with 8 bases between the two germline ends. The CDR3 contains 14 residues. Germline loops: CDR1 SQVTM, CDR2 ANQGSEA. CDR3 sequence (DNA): TGCAGCGTTGAAAGGCAGGGGAACACCGGGGAGCTGTTTTTT. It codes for CSVERQGNTGELFF.

Written as DNA, the CDR3 is TGTGCCAGCAACCCTTTCGGGCCCAATCAGCCCCAGCATTTT. This codes for CASNPFGPNQPQHF. The chain is built from TRBV6-5 and TRBJ1-5, with unresolved D. The CDR3 loop spans 14 amino acids. The germline V gene has CDR1 MNHEY and CDR2 SVGAGI. The V end lost 7 bases, the J end lost 3 bases, and 13 bases lay between the germline ends.

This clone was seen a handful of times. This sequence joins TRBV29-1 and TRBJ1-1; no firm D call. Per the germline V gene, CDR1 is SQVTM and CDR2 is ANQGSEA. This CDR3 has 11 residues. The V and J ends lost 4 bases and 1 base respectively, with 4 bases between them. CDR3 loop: CSVARNTEAFF. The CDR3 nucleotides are TGCAGCGTTGCTAGGAACACTGAAGCTTTCTTT.

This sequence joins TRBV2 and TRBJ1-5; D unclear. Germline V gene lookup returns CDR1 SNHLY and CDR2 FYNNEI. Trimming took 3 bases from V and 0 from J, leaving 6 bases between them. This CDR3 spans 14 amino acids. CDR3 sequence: CASSDRYSNQPQHF. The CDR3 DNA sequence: TGTGCCAGCAGTGATAGATATAGCAATCAGCCCCAGCATTTT.

In DNA form, the CDR3 reads TGCAGCGTTGGCCCCCGGGTAGGGGAGCAGTACTTC. It is translated as CSVGPRVGEQYF. V and J are TRBV29-1 and TRBJ2-7; D is undetermined. The CDR3 length is 12 residues. The V gene lost 4 bases and the J gene lost 7 bases, with 14 bases spanning the gap. Germline-derived CDR1 and CDR2 are SQVTM and ANQGSEA.

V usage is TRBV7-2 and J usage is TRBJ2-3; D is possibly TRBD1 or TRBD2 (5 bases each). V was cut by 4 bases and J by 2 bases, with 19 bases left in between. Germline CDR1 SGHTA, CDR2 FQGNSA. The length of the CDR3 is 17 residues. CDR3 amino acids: CASSSQPPGRLTDTQYF. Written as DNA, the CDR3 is TGTGCCAGCAGCTCGCAGCCGCCGGGACGTCTCACAGATACGCAGTATTTT.

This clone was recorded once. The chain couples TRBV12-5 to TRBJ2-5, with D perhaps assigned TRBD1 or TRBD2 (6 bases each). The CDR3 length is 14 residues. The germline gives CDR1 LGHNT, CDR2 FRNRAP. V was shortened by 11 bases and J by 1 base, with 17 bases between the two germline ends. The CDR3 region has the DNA TGTGCTGAGTTTAAGGGGGGAATCCAAGAGACCCAGTACTTC. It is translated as CAEFKGGIQETQYF.